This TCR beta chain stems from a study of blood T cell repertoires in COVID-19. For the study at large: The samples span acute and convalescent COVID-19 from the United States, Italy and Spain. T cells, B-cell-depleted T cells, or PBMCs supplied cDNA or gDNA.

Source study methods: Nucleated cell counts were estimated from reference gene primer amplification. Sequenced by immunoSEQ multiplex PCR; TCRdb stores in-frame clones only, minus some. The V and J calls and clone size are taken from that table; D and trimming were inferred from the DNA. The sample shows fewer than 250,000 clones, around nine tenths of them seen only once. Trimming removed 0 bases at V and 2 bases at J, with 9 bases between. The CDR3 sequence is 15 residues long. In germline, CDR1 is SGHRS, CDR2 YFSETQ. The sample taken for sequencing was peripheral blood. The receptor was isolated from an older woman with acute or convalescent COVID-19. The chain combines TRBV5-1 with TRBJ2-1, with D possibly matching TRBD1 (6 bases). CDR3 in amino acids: CASSLGGQTYNEQFF. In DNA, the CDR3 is TGCGCCAGCAGCTTGGGGGGGCAGACCTACAATGAGCAGTTCTTC.